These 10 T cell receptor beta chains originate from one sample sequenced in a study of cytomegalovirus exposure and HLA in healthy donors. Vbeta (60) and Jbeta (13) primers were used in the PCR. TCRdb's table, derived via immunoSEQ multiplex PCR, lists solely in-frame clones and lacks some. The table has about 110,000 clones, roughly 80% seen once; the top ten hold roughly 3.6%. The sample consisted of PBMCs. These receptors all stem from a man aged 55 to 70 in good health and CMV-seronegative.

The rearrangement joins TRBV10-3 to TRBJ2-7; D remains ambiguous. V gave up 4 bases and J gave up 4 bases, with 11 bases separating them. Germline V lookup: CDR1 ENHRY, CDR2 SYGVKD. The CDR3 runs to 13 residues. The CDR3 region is CAISGVRSYEQYV. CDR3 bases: TGTGCCATCAGTGGAGTCAGGTCGTACGAGCAGTACGTC.

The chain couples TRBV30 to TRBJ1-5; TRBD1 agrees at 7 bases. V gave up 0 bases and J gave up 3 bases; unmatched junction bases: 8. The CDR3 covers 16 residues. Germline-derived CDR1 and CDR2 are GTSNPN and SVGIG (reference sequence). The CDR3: CAWSVDKGAINQPQHF. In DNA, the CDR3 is TGTGCCTGGAGTGTAGATAAGGGGGCAATCAATCAGCCCCAGCATTTT.

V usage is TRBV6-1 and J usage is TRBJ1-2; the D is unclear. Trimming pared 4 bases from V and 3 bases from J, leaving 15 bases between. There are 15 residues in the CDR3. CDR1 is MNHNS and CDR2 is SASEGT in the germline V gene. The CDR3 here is CASSVGSSSYYGYTF. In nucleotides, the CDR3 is TGTGCCAGCAGTGTCGGTTCGTCATCATACTATGGCTACACCTTC.

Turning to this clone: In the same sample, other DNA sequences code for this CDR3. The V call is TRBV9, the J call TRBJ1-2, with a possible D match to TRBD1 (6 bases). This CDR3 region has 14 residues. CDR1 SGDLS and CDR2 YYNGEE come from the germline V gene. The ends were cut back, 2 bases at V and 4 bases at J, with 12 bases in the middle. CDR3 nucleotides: TGTGCCAGCAGCGTGGGGGGGGGCGGCTATGGCTACACCTTC. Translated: CASSVGGGGYGYTF.

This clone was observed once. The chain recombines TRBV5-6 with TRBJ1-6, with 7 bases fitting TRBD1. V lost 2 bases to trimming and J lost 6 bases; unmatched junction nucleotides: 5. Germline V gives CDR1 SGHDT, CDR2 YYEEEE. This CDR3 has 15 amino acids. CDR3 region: CASSLQGRINSPLHF. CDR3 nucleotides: TGTGCCAGCAGCTTACAGGGGCGGATTAATTCACCCCTCCACTTT.

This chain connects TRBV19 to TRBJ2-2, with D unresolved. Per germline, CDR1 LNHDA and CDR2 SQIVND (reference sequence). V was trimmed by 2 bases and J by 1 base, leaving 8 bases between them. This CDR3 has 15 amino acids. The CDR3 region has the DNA TGTGCCAGTAGTATAAACAGCTTGAACACCGGGGAGCTGTTTTTT. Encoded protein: CASSINSLNTGELFF.

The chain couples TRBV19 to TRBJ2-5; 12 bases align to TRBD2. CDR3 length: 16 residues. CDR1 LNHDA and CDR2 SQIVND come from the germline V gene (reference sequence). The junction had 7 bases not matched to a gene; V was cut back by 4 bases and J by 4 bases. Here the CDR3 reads CASSNRLAGVIETQYF. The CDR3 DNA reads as TGTGCCAGTAGTAACAGACTAGCGGGGGTCATAGAGACCCAGTACTTC.

For the CDR3, the DNA is TGCAGTTCCCTGGGAGGAGGCCTCGGGCGCACTGAAGCTTTCTTT. Encoded protein: CSSLGGGLGRTEAFF. The V call is TRBV29-1, the J call TRBJ1-1, with D unclear. There are 15 residues in the CDR3. The germline CDR1 and CDR2 sequences are SQVTM and ANQGSEA.

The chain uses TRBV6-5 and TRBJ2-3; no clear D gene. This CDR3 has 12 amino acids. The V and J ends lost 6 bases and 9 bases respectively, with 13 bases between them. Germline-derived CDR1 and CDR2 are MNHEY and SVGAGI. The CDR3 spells CASRPSGTTQYF. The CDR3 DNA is TGTGCCAGCAGGCCCTCAGGAACCACGCAGTATTTT.

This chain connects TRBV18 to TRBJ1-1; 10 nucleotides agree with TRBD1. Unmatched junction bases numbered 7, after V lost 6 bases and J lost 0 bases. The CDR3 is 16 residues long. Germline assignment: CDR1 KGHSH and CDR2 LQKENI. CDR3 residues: CASSPRQGALNTEAFF. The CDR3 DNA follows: TGTGCCAGCTCGCCCAGACAGGGGGCGTTGAACACTGAAGCTTTCTTT. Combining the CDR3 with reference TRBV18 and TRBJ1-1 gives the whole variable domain NAGVMQNPRHLVRRRGQEARLRCSPMKGHSHVYWYRQLPEEGLKFMVYLQKENIIDESGMPKERFSAEFPKEGPSILRIQQVVRGDSAAYFCASSPRQGALNTEAFFGQGTRLTVV.